This T cell receptor beta chain was obtained from a study of shared clonotypes between healthy human individuals. Using immunoSEQ multiplex PCR, the repertoire was profiled, and TCRdb retains in-frame clones only, with some absent. The repertoire has roughly 2.5 million clones, around nine tenths of them found once; the top ten carry over 0.12%. The CDR3 runs 10 residues. V was trimmed by 6 bases and J by 7 bases, leaving 7 bases between them. Sequenced: naive CD4+ T cells sorted from blood. Subset reported: CD45RA+ positively selected. The TCR was taken from a man younger than 35 in good health. The chain is built from TRBV23-1 and TRBJ2-7, with D uncertain. TRBV23-1 is treated as an ORF (open reading frame) with a function not yet certain. The CDR3 region is CASSEEEQYF. CDR3 sequence (DNA): TGCGCCAGCAGCGAAGAGGAGCAGTACTTC.